The sequence of this T cell receptor (beta chain) was determined in a study of cytomegalovirus exposure and HLA in healthy donors. PCR amplification relied on 60 Vbeta primers (plus 13 Jbeta primers). Clones were sequenced by immunoSEQ multiplex PCR, and TCRdb holds only the in-frame ones, with some missing. The profile covers 160,000 or so clones, with about 80% appearing a single time and 9% to 10% taken by the ten largest. Sequenced sample: PBMCs. This TCR derives from a man aged 18 to 30 in good health and CMV-seropositive.

The CDR3 is CASSQDRTGLGANVLTF. CDR3 sequence (DNA): TGTGCCAGCAGCCAAGATAGGACAGGGTTAGGGGCCAACGTCCTGACTTTC. The chain combines TRBV4-2 with TRBJ2-6, with TRBD1 matching 8 bases. The germline gives CDR1 LGHNA, CDR2 YNFKEQ. Unmatched junction bases numbered 5, after V lost 0 bases and J lost 4 bases. The CDR3 has 17 residues.